This T cell receptor beta chain derives from a study of T cell responses to AZD1222 COVID-19 vaccine. Study-wide results and limits: Reports say nearly half of spike-specific TCRs go after unmutated variant regions. No repertoire was sampled before or during the peak T cell response, only after it. Spike-wide vaccine-associated CD4 TCRs dominated at 160-218 and 743-854. Only six AZD1222 recipients tested seropositive at baseline.

V lost 4 bases to trimming and J lost 6 bases; unmatched junction nucleotides: 6. Germline CDR1 and CDR2: LGHDT and YNNKEL (reference sequence). The CDR3 loop spans 14 amino acids. The method was immunoSEQ multiplex PCR; TCRdb's version includes in-frame clones alone and lacks a portion of them. The sample carries some 150,000 clones, about 93% recorded once. Points on this clone: The antigen is not known.

Sequences were derived from peripheral blood, sampled on day 0 of AZD1222 vaccination. The receptor's source is an adult in good health. The chain has TRBV3-1 (or the pseudogene TRBV3-2) and TRBJ2-3; TRBD1 matches 8 bases. The CDR3: CASSPWTGSDTQYF. CDR3 coding DNA: TGTGCCAGCAGCCCCTGGACAGGGAGCGATACGCAGTATTTT.